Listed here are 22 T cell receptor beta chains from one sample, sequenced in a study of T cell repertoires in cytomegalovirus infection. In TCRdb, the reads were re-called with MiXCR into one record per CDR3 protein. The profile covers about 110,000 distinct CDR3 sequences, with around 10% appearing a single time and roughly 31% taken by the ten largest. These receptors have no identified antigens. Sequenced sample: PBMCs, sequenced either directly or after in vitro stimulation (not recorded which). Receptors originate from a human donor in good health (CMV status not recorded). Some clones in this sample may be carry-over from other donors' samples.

CDR3 region: CASSLAGQNTDTQYF. Here the CDR3 DNA reads TGTGCCAGCAGTTTAGCGGGACAGAACACAGATACGCAGTATTTT. The chain uses TRBV12-3 or TRBV12-4 and TRBJ2-3; 7 nucleotides align to TRBD1. This CDR3 is built from 15 residues. After removal of 0 bases from V and 2 bases from J, the junction contained 2 bases not matched to a gene.

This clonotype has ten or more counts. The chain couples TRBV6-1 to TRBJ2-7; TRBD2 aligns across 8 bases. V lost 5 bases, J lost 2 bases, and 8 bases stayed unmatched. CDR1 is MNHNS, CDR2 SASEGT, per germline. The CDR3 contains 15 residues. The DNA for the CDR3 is TGTGCCAGCAGTTTAGCGGGAACGACTCCCTACGAGCAGTACGTC. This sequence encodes CASSLAGTTPYEQYV.

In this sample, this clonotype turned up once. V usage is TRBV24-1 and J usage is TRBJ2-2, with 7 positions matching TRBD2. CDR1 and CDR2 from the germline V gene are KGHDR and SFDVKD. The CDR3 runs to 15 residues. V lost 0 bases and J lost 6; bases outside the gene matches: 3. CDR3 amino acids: CATSDLAGAAGELFF. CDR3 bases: TGTGCCACCAGTGATTTGGCGGGAGCGGCCGGGGAGCTGTTTTTT.

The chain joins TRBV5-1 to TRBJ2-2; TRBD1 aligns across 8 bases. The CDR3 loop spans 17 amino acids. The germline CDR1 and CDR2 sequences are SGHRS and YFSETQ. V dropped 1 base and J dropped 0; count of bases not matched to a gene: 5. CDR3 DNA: TGCGCCAGCAGCTTGTTTGGACAGGGATCGAACACCGGGGAGCTGTTTTTT. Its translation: CASSLFGQGSNTGELFF.

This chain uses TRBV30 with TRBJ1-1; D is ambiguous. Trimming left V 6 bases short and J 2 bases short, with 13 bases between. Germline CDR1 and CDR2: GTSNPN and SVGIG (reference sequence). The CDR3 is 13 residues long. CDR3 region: CACRIRANTEAFF. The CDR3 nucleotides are TGTGCCTGCCGTATCCGAGCTAACACTGAAGCTTTCTTT.

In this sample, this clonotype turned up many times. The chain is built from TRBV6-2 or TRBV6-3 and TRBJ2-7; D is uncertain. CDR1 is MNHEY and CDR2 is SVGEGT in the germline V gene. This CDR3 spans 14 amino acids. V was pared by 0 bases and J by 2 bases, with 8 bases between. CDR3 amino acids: CASSYSSAPYEQYV. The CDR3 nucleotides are TGTGCCAGCAGTTACTCGAGTGCTCCCTACGAGCAGTACGTC.

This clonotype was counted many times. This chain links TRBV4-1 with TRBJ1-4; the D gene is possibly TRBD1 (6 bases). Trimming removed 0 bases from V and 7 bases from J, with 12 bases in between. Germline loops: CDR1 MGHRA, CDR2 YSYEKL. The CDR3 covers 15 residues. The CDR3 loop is CASSQEGMGAEKLFF. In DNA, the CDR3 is TGCGCCAGCAGCCAAGAAGGAATGGGGGCTGAAAAACTGTTTTTT.

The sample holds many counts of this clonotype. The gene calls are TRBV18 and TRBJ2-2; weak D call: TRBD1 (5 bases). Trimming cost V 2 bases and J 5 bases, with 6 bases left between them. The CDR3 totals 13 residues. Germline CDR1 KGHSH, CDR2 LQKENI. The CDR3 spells CASSPAGTGELFF. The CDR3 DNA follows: TGTGCCAGCTCACCAGCAGGGACCGGGGAGCTGTTTTTT.

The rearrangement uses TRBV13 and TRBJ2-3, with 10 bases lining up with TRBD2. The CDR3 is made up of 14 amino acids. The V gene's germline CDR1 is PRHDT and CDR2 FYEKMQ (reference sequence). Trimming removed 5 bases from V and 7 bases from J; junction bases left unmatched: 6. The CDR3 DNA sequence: TGTGCCAGCAGCGAAGGGACTAGCGATCATACGCAGTATTTT. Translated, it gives CASSEGTSDHTQYF.

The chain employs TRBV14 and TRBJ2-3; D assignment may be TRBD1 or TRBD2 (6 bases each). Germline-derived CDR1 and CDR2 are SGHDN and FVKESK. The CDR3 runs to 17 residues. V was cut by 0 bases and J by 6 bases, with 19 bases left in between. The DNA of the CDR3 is TGTGCCAGCAGCCAAGAGGGGGCGGGAAGATTGGAGGATACGCAGTATTTT. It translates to CASSQEGAGRLEDTQYF.

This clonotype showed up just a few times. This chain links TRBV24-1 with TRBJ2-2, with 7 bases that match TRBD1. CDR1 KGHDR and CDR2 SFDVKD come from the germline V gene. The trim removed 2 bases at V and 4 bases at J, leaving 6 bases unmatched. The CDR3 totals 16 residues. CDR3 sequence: CATSDSDRAATGELFF. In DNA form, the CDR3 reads TGTGCCACCAGTGATTCCGACAGGGCGGCCACCGGGGAGCTGTTTTTT.

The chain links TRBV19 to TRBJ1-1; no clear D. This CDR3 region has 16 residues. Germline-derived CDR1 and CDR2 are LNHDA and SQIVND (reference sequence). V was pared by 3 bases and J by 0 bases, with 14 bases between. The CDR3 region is CASSISAGGLNTEAFF. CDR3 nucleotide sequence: TGTGCCAGTAGTATCAGCGCAGGAGGGCTGAACACTGAAGCTTTCTTT.

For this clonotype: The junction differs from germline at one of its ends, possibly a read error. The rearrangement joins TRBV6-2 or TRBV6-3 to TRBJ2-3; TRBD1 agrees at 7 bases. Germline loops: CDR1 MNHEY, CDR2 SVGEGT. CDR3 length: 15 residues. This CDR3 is CASRGLTGYTVTQYF. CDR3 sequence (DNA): TGTGCCAGCAGAGGACTGACAGGGTACACAGTTACGCAGTATTTT.

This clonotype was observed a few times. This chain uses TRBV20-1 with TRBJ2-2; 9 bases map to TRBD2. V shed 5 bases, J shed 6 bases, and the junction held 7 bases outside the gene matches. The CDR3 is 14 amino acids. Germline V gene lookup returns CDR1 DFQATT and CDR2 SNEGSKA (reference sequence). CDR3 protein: CSASASGNAGELFF. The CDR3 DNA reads TGCAGTGCTTCAGCTAGCGGGAATGCCGGGGAGCTGTTTTTT.

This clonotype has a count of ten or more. The CDR3 sequence: CASSLEAGGRQSTDTQYF. CDR3 nucleotides: TGTGCCAGCAGCTTGGAAGCGGGAGGGAGGCAAAGCACAGATACGCAGTATTTT. The chain has TRBV5-4 and TRBJ2-3, with 10 bases lining up with TRBD2. This CDR3 is built from 18 residues. V was clipped by 0 bases and J by 0 bases; unmatched bases: 7. The germline CDR1 and CDR2 sequences are SGHNT and YYREEE (reference sequence). Complete variable domain (other parts from reference TRBV5-4 and TRBJ2-3): ETGVTQSPTHLIKTRGQQVTLRCSSQSGHNTVSWYQQALGQGPQFIFQYYREEENGRGNFPPRFSGLQFPNYSSELNVNALELDDSALYLCASSLEAGGRQSTDTQYFGPGTRLTVL.

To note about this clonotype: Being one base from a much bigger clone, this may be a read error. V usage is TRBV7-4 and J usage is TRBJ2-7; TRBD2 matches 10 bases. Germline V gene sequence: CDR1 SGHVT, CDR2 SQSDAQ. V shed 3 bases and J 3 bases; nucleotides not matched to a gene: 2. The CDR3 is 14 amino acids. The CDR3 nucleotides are TGTGCCAGCAGCTTTTCTAGCGGGAGCTACGAGCAGTACTTC. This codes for CASSFSSGSYEQYF.

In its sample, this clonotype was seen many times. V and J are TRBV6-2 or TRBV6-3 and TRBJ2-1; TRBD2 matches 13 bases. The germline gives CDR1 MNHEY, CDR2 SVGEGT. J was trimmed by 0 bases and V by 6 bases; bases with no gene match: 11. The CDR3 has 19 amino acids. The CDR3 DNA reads TGTGCCAGCAGACCGGGACTAGCGGGATATCGGAGCTCCTACAATGAGCAGTTCTTC. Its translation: CASRPGLAGYRSSYNEQFF.

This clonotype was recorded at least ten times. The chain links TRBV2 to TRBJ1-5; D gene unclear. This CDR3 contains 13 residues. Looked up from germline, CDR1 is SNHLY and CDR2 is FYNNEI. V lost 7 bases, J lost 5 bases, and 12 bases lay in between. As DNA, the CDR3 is TGTGCCAGCACGGCGGAAGAGCATCAGCCCCAGCATTTT. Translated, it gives CASTAEEHQPQHF.

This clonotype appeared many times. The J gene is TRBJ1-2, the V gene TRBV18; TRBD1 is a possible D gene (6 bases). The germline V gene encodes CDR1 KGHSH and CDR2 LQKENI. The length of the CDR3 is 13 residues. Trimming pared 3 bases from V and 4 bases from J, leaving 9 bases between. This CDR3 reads CASSPGQIYGYTF. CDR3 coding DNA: TGTGCCAGCTCACCCGGACAGATCTATGGCTACACCTTC.

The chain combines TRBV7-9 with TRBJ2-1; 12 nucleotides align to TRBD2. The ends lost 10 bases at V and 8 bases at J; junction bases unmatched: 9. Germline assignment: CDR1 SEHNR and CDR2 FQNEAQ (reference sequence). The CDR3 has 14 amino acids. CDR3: CATTGLAGSDEQFF. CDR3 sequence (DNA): TGTGCCACCACTGGACTAGCGGGAAGCGATGAGCAGTTCTTC.

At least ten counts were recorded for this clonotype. The CDR3 spells CASSLGSSLNTGELFF. The CDR3 DNA sequence: TGTGCCAGCAGTTTAGGCTCTAGCCTGAACACCGGGGAGCTGTTTTTT. This chain uses TRBV12-3 or TRBV12-4 with TRBJ2-2; D perhaps matches TRBD2 (5 bases). V gave up 1 base and J gave up 1 base, with 10 bases separating them. The CDR3 has 16 amino acids.

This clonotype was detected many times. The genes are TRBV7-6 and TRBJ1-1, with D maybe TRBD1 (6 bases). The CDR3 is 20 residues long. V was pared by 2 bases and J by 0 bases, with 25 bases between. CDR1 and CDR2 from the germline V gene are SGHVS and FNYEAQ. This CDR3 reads CASSLRGSRALGSLNTEAFF. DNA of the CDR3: TGTGCCAGCAGCTTAAGGGGGAGCAGGGCCCTCGGGAGCTTGAACACTGAAGCTTTCTTT.